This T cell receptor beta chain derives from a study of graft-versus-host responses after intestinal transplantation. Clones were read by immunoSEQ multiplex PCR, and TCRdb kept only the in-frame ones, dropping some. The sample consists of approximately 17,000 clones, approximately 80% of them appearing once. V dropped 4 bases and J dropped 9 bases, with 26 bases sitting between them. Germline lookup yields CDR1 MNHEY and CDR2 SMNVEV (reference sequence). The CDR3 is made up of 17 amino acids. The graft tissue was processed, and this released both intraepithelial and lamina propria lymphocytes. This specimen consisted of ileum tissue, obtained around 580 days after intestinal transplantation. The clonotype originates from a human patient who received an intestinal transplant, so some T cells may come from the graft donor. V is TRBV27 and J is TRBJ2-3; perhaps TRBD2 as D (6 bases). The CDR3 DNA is TGTGCCAGCAGTTCATATAAAGAGCTAGCGCCGAGGCGGACGCAGTATTTT. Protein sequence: CASSSYKELAPRRTQYF.